The present entry profiles one T cell receptor beta chain with its context. The data originate from a study of T-cell memory formation after mild COVID-19. TCRdb re-called the 5' RACE reads with MiXCR, one entry per CDR3 protein. Of under 150,000 distinct CDR3 sequences listed, 16% are singletons. This TCR was recovered from an adult woman who had mild COVID-19 (a few samples of this study predate the infection). Cell type and time point are not known. Sequencing used PBMCs or a T cell subset sorted from them (not recorded which).

The CDR3 DNA is TGTGCCAGCAGAGCCGGACTTGGGGGTGAGCAGTTCTTC. This codes for CASRAGLGGEQFF. This rearrangement joins TRBV6-5 to TRBJ2-1, with D perhaps matching TRBD1 or TRBD2 (5 bases each). The CDR3 has 13 amino acids. Germline V gene data show CDR1 as MNHEY and CDR2 as SVGAGI. V lost 6 bases to trimming and J lost 9 bases, with 15 bases between them.